The 32 T cell receptor beta chains in this list originate from one sample, sequenced in a study of blood T cell repertoires in COVID-19. Sequencing was performed with immunoSEQ multiplex PCR; in TCRdb, only in-frame clones are kept and a portion is missing. The sample consists of a few hundred thousand clones, about 88% of them appearing once. The sequencing input was peripheral blood. The receptors shown here come from an older woman with COVID-19, enrolled during active disease.

The chain joins TRBV9 to TRBJ2-7, with D possibly TRBD2 on 7 matching bases. Trimming left V 4 bases short and J 4 bases short, with 18 bases between. Looked up from germline, CDR1 is SGDLS and CDR2 is YYNGEE. The CDR3 runs to 15 residues. DNA for the CDR3: TGTGCCAGCAGCCCGAGGGGGACTACCAATTACGAGCAGTACTTC. Protein: CASSPRGTTNYEQYF.

The chain couples TRBV25-1 to TRBJ2-3; TRBD1 matches 10 bases. Trimming took 5 bases from V and 2 from J; bases not matched to a gene: 4. Per germline, CDR1 MGHDK and CDR2 SYGVNS. The CDR3 length is 15 residues. The CDR3 sequence: CASSKGQGITDTQYF. The CDR3 DNA is TGTGCCAGCAGTAAGGGACAGGGGATCACAGATACGCAGTATTTT.

The genes are TRBV28 and TRBJ1-3; TRBD1 is a possible D gene (5 bases). Germline V lookup: CDR1 MDHEN, CDR2 SYDVKM. There are 17 residues in the CDR3. V lost 1 base to trimming and J lost 4 bases, with 17 bases between them. The CDR3 region is CASSLFGRQLLGNTIYF. The CDR3 DNA sequence: TGTGCCAGCAGTTTATTCGGACGACAGTTACTCGGAAACACCATATATTTT.

This chain uses TRBV7-8 with TRBJ2-3, with 11 bases fitting TRBD2. Germline V gene lookup returns CDR1 SGHVS and CDR2 FQNEAQ. J gave up 0 bases and V 5 bases, and 10 bases lay outside the gene matches. The CDR3 consists of 18 residues. The chain's CDR3 is CASSPAGTSGRSTDTQYF. The CDR3 DNA reads TGTGCCAGCAGCCCGGCCGGGACTAGCGGACGGAGCACAGATACGCAGTATTTT.

The chain carries TRBV7-8 and TRBJ1-1; maybe TRBD1 (5 bases). V lost 0 bases and J lost 4, with 9 bases in between. This CDR3 region has 14 residues. Per germline, CDR1 SGHVS and CDR2 FQNEAQ. CDR3 sequence: CASSLAIGATEAFF. DNA of the CDR3: TGTGCCAGCAGCTTAGCAATAGGGGCCACTGAAGCTTTCTTT.

This clone was counted once. V and J are TRBV3-1 (or the pseudogene TRBV3-2) and TRBJ2-1; the match to TRBD2 covers 7 bases. This CDR3 is 13 amino acids long. Germline V gene data show CDR1 as LGHDT and CDR2 as YNNKEL (reference sequence). V lost 1 base to trimming and J lost 14 bases; unmatched junction nucleotides: 8. Written as DNA, the CDR3 is TGTGCCAGCAGCCAAGCCCGGACTAGTTTGAAGTTCTTC. Amino acid sequence: CASSQARTSLKFF.

The chain employs TRBV5-4 and TRBJ1-1, with TRBD1 matching 12 bases. From germline, CDR1 is SGHNT and CDR2 YYREEE (reference sequence). The V segment lost 3 bases and the J segment 4 bases; nucleotides outside the gene matches: 7. The CDR3 contains 16 residues. CDR3: CASSSRKGQGATEAFF. In nucleotides, the CDR3 is TGTGCCAGCAGCTCGCGGAAGGGACAGGGGGCCACTGAAGCTTTCTTT.

This chain links TRBV5-4 with TRBJ2-1; D is unclear. This CDR3 has 14 amino acids. CDR1 is SGHNT and CDR2 is YYREEE in the germline V gene (reference sequence). The germline V and J ends were trimmed by 7 bases and 6 bases, with 17 bases remaining between them. Written as DNA, the CDR3 is TGTGCCAGCTACCCTATAGAGTTGGTCAATGAGCAGTTCTTC. Its translation: CASYPIELVNEQFF.

V is TRBV5-1 and J is TRBJ2-7; D unresolved. Germline loops: CDR1 SGHRS, CDR2 YFSETQ. V was trimmed by 3 bases and J by 4 bases, leaving 8 bases between them. The CDR3 covers 12 residues. The CDR3 loop is CASSSQRYEQYF. CDR3 in DNA: TGCGCCAGCAGCTCACAGAGATACGAGCAGTACTTC.

This clone was seen only once. This chain uses TRBV11-2 with TRBJ1-1; D is perhaps TRBD1 (5 bases). The ends were cut back, 6 bases at V and 0 bases at J, with 8 bases in the middle. This CDR3 contains 13 residues. Germline-derived CDR1 and CDR2 are SGHAT and FQNNGV. The CDR3 region has the DNA TGTGCCAGCAGGCAGGGTTTGAACACTGAAGCTTTCTTT. Encoded protein: CASRQGLNTEAFF. The full variable domain, with the rest looked up from reference TRBV11-2 and TRBJ1-1, is EAGVAQSPRYKIIEKRQSVAFWCNPISGHATLYWYQQILGQGPKLLIQFQNNGVVDDSQLPKDRFSAERLKGVDSTLKIQPAKLEDSAVYLCASRQGLNTEAFFGQGTRLTVV.

The gene calls are TRBV7-6 and TRBJ2-7, with 10 bases aligning to TRBD2. The V gene end was trimmed by 4 bases and the J gene end by 7 bases; junction bases not matched to a gene: 7. The length of the CDR3 is 14 residues. Germline V lookup: CDR1 SGHVS, CDR2 FNYEAQ. CDR3 amino acids: CASSSLAGVGEQYF. The CDR3 nucleotides read TGTGCCAGCAGCTCCCTAGCGGGAGTGGGTGAGCAGTACTTC. Full variable domain (missing parts from reference TRBV7-6 and TRBJ2-7): GAGVSQSPRYKVTKRGQDVALRCDPISGHVSLYWYRQALGQGPEFLTYFNYEAQQDKSGLPNDRFSAERPEGSISTLTIQRTEQRDSAMYRCASSSLAGVGEQYFGPGTRLTVT.

The rearrangement links TRBV5-1 to TRBJ2-1; the D is unclear. Germline assignment: CDR1 SGHRS and CDR2 YFSETQ. There are 11 residues in the CDR3. Trimming removed 2 bases at V and 7 bases at J, with 4 bases between. In nucleotides, the CDR3 is TGCGCCAGCAGCTTCGTAAATGAGCAGTTCTTC. Protein sequence: CASSFVNEQFF.

This chain links TRBV28 with TRBJ2-7; possibly TRBD1 for D (6 bases). Per the germline V gene, CDR1 is MDHEN and CDR2 is SYDVKM. The CDR3 runs 14 residues. With 0 bases removed from V and 3 bases from J, the gap between germline ends came to 9 bases. The CDR3 region is CASSLWQGSYEQYF. The CDR3 DNA reads TGTGCCAGCAGTTTATGGCAGGGGAGCTACGAGCAGTACTTC.

This clone showed up just a few times. The chain uses TRBV28 and TRBJ1-1; weak D call: TRBD1 (5 bases). The V end lost 3 bases, the J end lost 2 bases, and 13 bases lay between the germline ends. In germline, CDR1 is MDHEN, CDR2 SYDVKM. The CDR3 has 15 amino acids. CDR3 residues: CASSLAKGYNTEAFF. The CDR3 DNA is TGTGCCAGCAGTTTGGCCAAGGGGTACAACACTGAAGCTTTCTTT.

The genes are TRBV21-1 and TRBJ1-1. TRBV21-1 represents a pseudogene. This CDR3 contains 14 residues. The CDR3 region is CASSKTRRSTEAFF. The CDR3 nucleotides read TGTGCCAGCAGCAAAACCAGGAGGTCCACTGAAGCTTTCTTT.

The chain combines TRBV16 with TRBJ1-5; 8 bases match TRBD1. The V gene's germline CDR1 is KGHSY and CDR2 FQNENV. With V trimmed by 4 bases and J by 7 bases, 6 bases remained unmatched. The CDR3 covers 14 residues. The CDR3 sequence: CASSPWTGNQPQHF. As DNA, the CDR3 is TGTGCCAGCAGCCCGTGGACAGGGAACCAGCCCCAGCATTTT. The whole variable domain, filled in from reference TRBV16 and TRBJ1-5, reads GEEVAQTPKHLVRGEGQKAKLYCAPIKGHSYVFWYQQVLKNEFKFLISFQNENVFDETGMPKERFSAKCLPNSPCSLEIQATKLEDSAVYFCASSPWTGNQPQHFGDGTRLSIL.

This chain uses TRBV5-4 with TRBJ1-1, with D possibly TRBD1 on 5 matching bases. The CDR3 is 15 residues long. V lost 4 bases, J lost 5 bases, and 18 bases lay in between. The V gene's germline CDR1 is SGHNT and CDR2 YYREEE (reference sequence). The CDR3 here is CASSGGSGRRTEAFF. The CDR3, as DNA: TGTGCCAGCAGCGGGGGGTCGGGGAGGAGGACTGAAGCTTTCTTT.

CDR3 sequence: CASSIFNRGDNEQFF. CDR3 bases: TGTGCCAGTAGTATTTTTAACAGGGGGGACAATGAGCAGTTCTTC. The chain recombines TRBV19 with TRBJ2-1, with 8 bases that match TRBD1. Trimming took 3 bases from V and 5 from J; bases not matched to a gene: 6. In germline, CDR1 is LNHDA, CDR2 SQIVND (reference sequence). The CDR3 has 15 residues.

The gene calls are TRBV28 and TRBJ2-1, with 10 bases fitting TRBD2. The trim removed 6 bases at V and 4 bases at J, leaving 6 bases unmatched. The CDR3 totals 15 residues. In germline, CDR1 is MDHEN, CDR2 SYDVKM. Written as DNA, the CDR3 is TGTGCCAGCAGACAACTAGCGGGACCATACAATGAGCAGTTCTTC. The encoded protein is CASRQLAGPYNEQFF. The full variable domain, completed using reference TRBV28 and TRBJ2-1, is DVKVTQSSRYLVKRTGEKVFLECVQDMDHENMFWYRQDPGLGLRLIYFSYDVKMKEKGDIPEGYSVSREKKERFSLILESASTNQTSMYLCASRQLAGPYNEQFFGPGTRLTVL.

Concerning this clone: The same CDR3 also results from other DNA sequences found in this sample. The genes are TRBV20-1 and TRBJ1-5; D not certain. This CDR3 is built from 12 residues. Trimming pared 3 bases from V and 1 base from J, leaving 4 bases between. CDR1 and CDR2 (germline): DFQATT, SNEGSKA (reference sequence). CDR3 coding DNA: TGCAGTGCTAGTCGGAGCAATCAGCCCCAGCATTTT. This gives the protein CSASRSNQPQHF.

The chain recombines TRBV6-1 with TRBJ2-7, with D possibly being TRBD2 (5 bases). CDR1 and CDR2 from the germline V gene are MNHNS and SASEGT. V lost 2 bases and J 1 base, leaving 21 bases between the germline ends. This CDR3 has 18 residues. The CDR3 bases are TGTGCCAGCAGTGAATTGACCGCTAGAGCGGCCTTTTCCTACGAGCAGTACTTC. It encodes CASSELTARAAFSYEQYF.

This rearrangement joins TRBV9 to TRBJ1-6; TRBD1 might be the D (5 bases). The V and J ends lost 7 bases and 10 bases respectively, with 15 bases between them. This CDR3 region has 13 residues. CDR1 is SGDLS and CDR2 is YYNGEE in the germline V gene. In DNA form, the CDR3 reads TGTGCCAGCGCAGGGTCTGGCATCTCACCCCTCCACTTT. Amino acids: CASAGSGISPLHF.

The chain uses TRBV19 and TRBJ2-2; D gene unclear. Between the trimmed V and J ends, which lost 5 bases and 5 bases, there was a span of 12 bases. This CDR3 is built from 14 residues. The germline V gene encodes CDR1 LNHDA and CDR2 SQIVND (reference sequence). The CDR3, as DNA: TGTGCCAGTAGTTCGACCGGGTGGACCGGGGAGCTGTTTTTT. Amino acids: CASSSTGWTGELFF. The variable domain in full, completed from reference TRBV19 and TRBJ2-2, reads DGGITQSPKYLFRKEGQNVTLSCEQNLNHDAMYWYRQDPGQGLRLIYYSQIVNDFQKGDIAEGYSVSREKKESFPLTVTSAQKNPTAFYLCASSSTGWTGELFFGEGSRLTVL.

The rearrangement uses TRBV5-1 and TRBJ2-2, with TRBD1 identical over 11 bases. The CDR3 has 15 amino acids. With V trimmed by 4 bases and J by 5 bases, 4 bases remained unmatched. Germline-derived CDR1 and CDR2 are SGHRS and YFSETQ. The CDR3 DNA follows: TGCGCCAGCAGCCCAGGGACAGGGGGAACCGGGGAGCTGTTTTTT. It yields the protein CASSPGTGGTGELFF.

The chain carries TRBV4-2 and TRBJ2-5; D possibly corresponds to TRBD2 (7 bases). Germline CDR1 is LGHNA and CDR2 is YNFKEQ. The CDR3 spans 14 residues. V dropped 1 base and J dropped 4 bases, with 10 bases sitting between them. The CDR3 DNA reads as TGTGCCAGCAGCCAAGCGGGGGGCCGAGAGACCCAGTACTTC. Translation: CASSQAGGRETQYF.

This sequence joins TRBV14 and TRBJ2-1; TRBD1 aligns across 10 bases. J lost 7 bases, V lost 7 bases, and 7 bases had no gene match. The CDR3 sequence is 14 residues long. Germline V gene sequence: CDR1 SGHDN, CDR2 FVKESK. The CDR3 loop is CASTRQGARNEQFF. The CDR3 DNA is TGTGCCAGCACCCGACAGGGGGCGAGGAATGAGCAGTTCTTC.

The chain links TRBV19 to TRBJ1-6, with TRBD1 matching 8 bases. Trimming removed 6 bases from V and 7 bases from J; junction bases left unmatched: 5. The V gene's germline CDR1 is LNHDA and CDR2 SQIVND (reference sequence). This CDR3 has 14 amino acids. Here the CDR3 reads CASRWTGLNSPLHF. CDR3 coding DNA: TGTGCCAGTAGATGGACAGGGCTGAATTCACCCCTCCACTTT.

CDR3 nucleotide sequence: TGTGCCACCAGTGTATCCGGGGAGCTGTTTTTT. This encodes CATSVSGELFF. The chain links TRBV24-1 to TRBJ2-2; D unresolved. With 5 bases removed from V and 6 bases from J, the gap between germline ends came to 3 bases. CDR3 length equals 11 residues. Germline V gives CDR1 KGHDR, CDR2 SFDVKD.

The rearrangement joins TRBV24-1 to TRBJ1-1; 11 nucleotides line up with TRBD1. The junction had 6 bases not matched to a gene; V was cut back by 3 bases and J by 10 bases. This CDR3 comprises 14 residues. Germline values: CDR1 KGHDR, CDR2 SFDVKD. The CDR3 loop is CATSDPGQGERAFF. The CDR3 DNA reads as TGTGCCACCAGTGATCCGGGACAGGGGGAGCGAGCTTTCTTT.

Note on this clone: Other DNA sequences in the sample encode the same CDR3. The genes are TRBV29-1 and TRBJ2-7; 7 bases agree with TRBD1. CDR1 is SQVTM and CDR2 is ANQGSEA in the germline V gene. With V trimmed by 7 bases and J by 0 bases, 3 bases remained unmatched. The CDR3 consists of 12 residues. The CDR3 loop reads CSGRDSSYEQYF. The CDR3 DNA reads TGCAGCGGCCGGGACAGCTCCTACGAGCAGTACTTC.

This rearrangement joins TRBV29-1 to TRBJ2-3; D perhaps matches TRBD1 (5 bases). The CDR3 covers 14 residues. From germline, CDR1 is SQVTM and CDR2 ANQGSEA. Trimming pared 1 base from V and 1 base from J, leaving 9 bases between. The DNA of the CDR3 is TGCAGCGTTGAAGTAGACAGAGGCACAGATACGCAGTATTTT. It codes for CSVEVDRGTDTQYF.

This rearrangement joins TRBV10-1 to TRBJ2-5; possibly TRBD2 for D (6 bases). CDR3 length equals 13 residues. In germline, CDR1 is WNHNN, CDR2 SYGVQD (reference sequence). Deletions cut 5 bases from V and 5 bases from J, with 12 bases between. The CDR3 nucleotides are TGCGCCAGCAGTCCCCGGGGAGGTGAGACCCAGTACTTC. It translates to CASSPRGGETQYF.